This TCR beta chain was sequenced in a study of T cell changes during pregnancy in multiple sclerosis. The data were produced by immunoSEQ multiplex PCR, yet TCRdb's version contains in-frame clones alone and is incomplete. The sample has some 80,000 clones, approximately 94% seen once. The origin of this receptor is a female donor with multiple sclerosis, enrolled in a pregnancy study. The input for sequencing was peripheral blood, taken in the third trimester of pregnancy.

Here the CDR3 reads CASSVASAEQFF. In DNA, the CDR3 is TGTGCCAGCAGCGTAGCCAGCGCTGAGCAGTTCTTC. This chain joins TRBV9 and TRBJ2-1; D is uncertain. This CDR3 region has 12 residues. Germline V gene data show CDR1 as SGDLS and CDR2 as YYNGEE. V dropped 0 bases and J dropped 9 bases, with 7 bases sitting between them.